Below, one T cell receptor beta chain is given with its context. Its antigen is still unknown. The data stem from a study of PD-L1 blockade in urothelial cancer. Overall study findings and caveats: Pretreatment peripheral blood TCR clonality that fell below the median predicted better survival among the patients studied.

The time point here: pretreatment peripheral blood. Deletions cut 3 bases from V and 5 bases from J, with 19 bases between. Germline V lookup: CDR1 GTSNPN, CDR2 SVGIG (reference sequence). The CDR3 has 15 amino acids. Some clones are missing from TCRdb's copy, which holds only in-frame ones; the method was immunoSEQ multiplex PCR. The table has about 52,000 clones, more than 75% seen once. This sequence originates from a man in his fifties or sixties with urothelial cancer. The chain combines TRBV30 with TRBJ1-2; the D gene is possibly TRBD1 (6 bases). Sample: PBMCs, taken around atezolizumab (anti-PD-L1) treatment. The DNA of the CDR3 is TGTGCCTGGAGGGTTAGGGGGGGCGCTTGGTATGGCTACACCTTC. Encoded protein: CAWRVRGGAWYGYTF.